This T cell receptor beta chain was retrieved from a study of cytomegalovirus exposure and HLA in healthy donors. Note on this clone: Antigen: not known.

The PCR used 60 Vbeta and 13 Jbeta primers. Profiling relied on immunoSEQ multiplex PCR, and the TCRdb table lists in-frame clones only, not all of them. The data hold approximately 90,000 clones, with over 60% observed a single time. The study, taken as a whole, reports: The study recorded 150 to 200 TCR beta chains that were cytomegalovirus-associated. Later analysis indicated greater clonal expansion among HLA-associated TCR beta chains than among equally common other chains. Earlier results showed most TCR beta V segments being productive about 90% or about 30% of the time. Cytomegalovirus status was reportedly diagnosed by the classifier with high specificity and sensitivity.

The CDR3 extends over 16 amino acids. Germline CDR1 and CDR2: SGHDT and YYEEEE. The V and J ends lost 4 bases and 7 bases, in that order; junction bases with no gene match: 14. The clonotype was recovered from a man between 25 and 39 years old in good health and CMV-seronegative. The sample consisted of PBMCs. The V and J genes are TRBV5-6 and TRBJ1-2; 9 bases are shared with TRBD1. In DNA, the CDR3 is TGTGCCAGCAGCATCTACCCTACAGGGGGCGCGGCTGGCTACACCTTC. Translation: CASSIYPTGGAAGYTF.